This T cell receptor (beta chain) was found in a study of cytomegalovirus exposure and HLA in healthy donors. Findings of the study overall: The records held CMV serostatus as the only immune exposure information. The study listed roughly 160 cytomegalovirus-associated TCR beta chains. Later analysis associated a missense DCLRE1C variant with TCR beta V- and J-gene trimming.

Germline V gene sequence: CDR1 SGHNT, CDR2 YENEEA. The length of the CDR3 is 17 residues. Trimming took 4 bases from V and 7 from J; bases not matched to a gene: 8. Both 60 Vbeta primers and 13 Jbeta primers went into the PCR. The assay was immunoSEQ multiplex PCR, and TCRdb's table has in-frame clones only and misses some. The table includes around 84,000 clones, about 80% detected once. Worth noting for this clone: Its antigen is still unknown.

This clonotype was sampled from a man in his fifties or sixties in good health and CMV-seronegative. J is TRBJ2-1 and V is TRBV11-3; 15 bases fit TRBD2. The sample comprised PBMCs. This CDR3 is CASSSRTSGGVRNEQFF. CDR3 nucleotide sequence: TGTGCCAGCAGCTCACGGACTAGCGGGGGGGTGAGAAATGAGCAGTTCTTC.